The present TCR beta chain was sequenced within a study of blood T cells in healthy people across ages. Findings and limits, study-wide: Both higher diversity and more naive CD4+ cells marked long-lived donors when set against aged donors. A strong correlation was found between TCR beta diversity and the percentage of naive T cells.

With a J-beta primer mix and a sample-barcoded 5' primer, a second PCR ran about 6 to 11 cycles. TCRdb fed the 5' RACE reads into MiXCR, producing one record per CDR3 protein. The sample includes about 730,000 distinct CDR3 sequences, approximately 39% seen only once; the top ten take roughly 19%. In regard to this clonotype: Its antigen is currently unknown.

Sequencing used blood. The receptor's source is a woman aged 55-75 years in good health.

The CDR3 bases are TGTGCCAGCAGCGGGCTTGCCCAGGGGACCGATACGCAGTATTTT. It is translated as CASSGLAQGTDTQYF. The rearrangement uses TRBV5-4 and TRBJ2-3; weak D call: TRBD1 (6 bases). The ends were cut back, 4 bases at V and 6 bases at J, with 18 bases in the middle. The CDR3 is 15 amino acids. CDR1 SGHNT and CDR2 YYREEE come from the germline V gene (reference sequence).